Presented here are 6 T cell receptor beta chains from one specimen sequenced in a study of response to subunit inactivated influenza vaccine (dated by TCRdb to between 2018 and 2020). Library preparation employed RT-PCR. Sequencing instrument: Illumina HiSeq 2500. TCRdb redid the processing of the public reads, applying fastp at Q25 and MiXCR, and retained in-frame beta chains. A single entry per CDR3 protein holds the most common genes and DNA from its merged rows. The sample table lists approximately 170,000 distinct CDR3 sequences, approximately 15% of them with a count of one. Under 30% of the sample goes to the ten largest clones. The input for sequencing was CD8+ T cells sorted from PBMCs, taken around 5 days after vaccination. These receptors were obtained from a man aged 50 to 60 who received an inactivated influenza vaccine. Donor details come from another sample of the same person, matched by shared clones.

V is TRBV28 and J is TRBJ2-1; D is ambiguous. Looked up from germline, CDR1 is MDHEN and CDR2 is SYDVKM. This CDR3 is built from 12 residues. Trimming stripped 10 bases from V and 8 bases from J, with 15 bases between. The CDR3 region is CATRTRRYEQFF. The CDR3 nucleotides read TGTGCCACTCGGACCCGAAGGTATGAGCAGTTCTTC.

V is TRBV6-5 and J is TRBJ2-2, with D possibly TRBD1 on 5 matching bases. Germline V gene sequence: CDR1 MNHEY, CDR2 SVGAGI. The CDR3 is made up of 11 amino acids. Trimming took off 7 bases at V and 8 bases at J, with 8 bases between the two ends. CDR3 amino acids: CASTRTGELFF. In nucleotides, the CDR3 is TGTGCCAGCACCAGGACAGGGGAGCTGTTTTTT.

This clonotype was detected a few times. This chain joins TRBV11-2 and TRBJ2-5, with 8 positions matching TRBD1. The CDR3 sequence is 16 residues long. Germline V gives CDR1 SGHAT, CDR2 FQNNGV. The V gene end was trimmed by 1 base and the J gene end by 3 bases; junction bases not matched to a gene: 7. CDR3 residues: CASSLAFRGHKETQYF. Here the CDR3 DNA reads TGTGCCAGCAGCTTAGCTTTCAGGGGGCACAAAGAGACCCAGTACTTC. The whole variable domain, filled in from reference TRBV11-2 and TRBJ2-5, reads EAGVAQSPRYKIIEKRQSVAFWCNPISGHATLYWYQQILGQGPKLLIQFQNNGVVDDSQLPKDRFSAERLKGVDSTLKIQPAKLEDSAVYLCASSLAFRGHKETQYFGPGTRLLVL.

In DNA form, the CDR3 reads TGTGCCAGCAGCACCCAACAGGGGACTGAAGAGACCCAGTACTTC. Its translation is CASSTQQGTEETQYF. V and J are TRBV7-9 and TRBJ2-5, with a tentative D call TRBD1 (7 bases). Per the germline V gene, CDR1 is SEHNR and CDR2 is FQNEAQ (reference sequence). The CDR3 is made up of 15 amino acids. V dropped 5 bases and J dropped 3 bases, with 16 bases sitting between them.

The chain joins TRBV30 to TRBJ2-7; TRBD1 matches 7 bases. The germline CDR1 and CDR2 sequences are GTSNPN and SVGIG (reference sequence). CDR3 length: 12 amino acids. Trimming took 3 bases from V and 3 from J; bases not matched to a gene: 2. In DNA form, the CDR3 reads TGTGCCTGGAGGGGGGACAGCTACGAGCAGTACTTC. Translated, it gives CAWRGDSYEQYF.

The chain is built from TRBV15 and TRBJ2-5, with unresolved D. The V gene lost 0 bases and the J gene lost 4 bases, with 12 bases spanning the gap. The germline CDR1 and CDR2 sequences are LNHNV and YYDKDF (reference sequence). The CDR3 spans 15 residues. The CDR3 nucleotides read TGTGCCACCAGCAGAGAATGGGTAGAAGGAGAGACCCAGTACTTC. Its translation: CATSREWVEGETQYF.